The 12 T cell receptor beta chains in this list originate from one sample, sequenced in a study of T cells after yellow fever vaccination. TCRdb passed the 5' RACE reads through MiXCR, listing each CDR3 protein once. The data show 200,000 to 250,000 distinct CDR3 sequences, about 3% seen once. Sequences were derived from CD4+ T cells sorted from PBMCs, sampled 10 days after the yellow fever booster vaccination. Source of these receptors: a man aged 18-30 years who received the YFV17D yellow fever vaccine.

J is TRBJ2-3 and V is TRBV11-2, with D hard to call. This CDR3 is built from 13 residues. Between the trimmed V and J ends, which lost 1 base and 15 bases, there was a span of 17 bases. Germline V gives CDR1 SGHAT, CDR2 FQNNGV. The CDR3 protein is CASSLAATPRCYF. DNA of the CDR3: TGTGCCAGCAGCTTAGCTGCCACCCCGAGGTGTTATTTT.

This clonotype occurred many times. The chain has TRBV20-1 and TRBJ2-2; no reliable D call. V was clipped by 2 bases and J by 4 bases, with 5 bases between them. The CDR3 runs to 12 residues. CDR1 and CDR2 from the germline V gene are DFQATT and SNEGSKA (reference sequence). The CDR3 region has the DNA TGCAGTGCTAGAAATCCCACCGGGGAGCTGTTTTTT. As protein: CSARNPTGELFF.

This clonotype showed up many times. V usage is TRBV30 and J usage is TRBJ1-5; 7 nucleotides match TRBD1. Trimming at V came to 0 bases and at J to 6 bases, leaving 5 bases not matched to a gene. This CDR3 has 14 residues. The germline V gene has CDR1 GTSNPN and CDR2 SVGIG (reference sequence). The CDR3 nucleotides read TGTGCCTGGAGTGTCAAAAGGGACAGTCAGCCCCAGCATTTT. Its translation is CAWSVKRDSQPQHF. Complete variable domain (other parts from reference TRBV30 and TRBJ1-5): SQTIHQWPATLVQPVGSPLSLECTVEGTSNPNLYWYRQAAGRGLQLLFYSVGIGQISSEVPQNLSASRPQDRQFILSSKKLLLSDSGFYLCAWSVKRDSQPQHFGDGTRLSIL.

This clonotype was observed many times. The J gene is TRBJ1-5, the V gene TRBV9; D may be TRBD1 (5 bases). Deletions cut 2 bases from V and 0 bases from J, with 9 bases between. The CDR3 extends over 15 amino acids. The germline CDR1 and CDR2 sequences are SGDLS and YYNGEE. The CDR3 sequence: CASSVLGDSNQPQHF. The CDR3 region has the DNA TGTGCCAGCAGCGTTTTGGGGGATAGCAATCAGCCCCAGCATTTT.

This clonotype showed up many times. The CDR3 sequence: CASHSGGHDTQYF. The CDR3 nucleotides are TGTGCCAGCCATAGCGGGGGGCACGATACGCAGTATTTT. The rearrangement links TRBV7-2 to TRBJ2-3; 10 positions agree with TRBD2. The CDR3 contains 13 residues. V gave up 8 bases and J gave up 6 bases; unmatched junction bases: 5. Looked up from germline, CDR1 is SGHTA and CDR2 is FQGNSA. Based on the CDR3 plus reference TRBV7-2 and TRBJ2-3, the full variable domain is GAGVSQSPSNKVTEKGKDVELRCDPISGHTALYWYRQSLGQGLEFLIYFQGNSAPDKSGLPSDRFSAERTGGSVSTLTIQRTQQEDSAVYLCASHSGGHDTQYFGPGTRLTVL.

Many counts were recorded for this clonotype. The chain uses TRBV20-1 and TRBJ2-3; no definite D call. The CDR3 is 11 amino acids. V was shortened by 2 bases and J by 2 bases, with 2 bases between the two germline ends. CDR1 DFQATT and CDR2 SNEGSKA come from the germline V gene (reference sequence). The CDR3, as DNA: TGCAGTGCTAGAAACACAGATACGCAGTATTTT. Its protein is CSARNTDTQYF.

In its sample, this clonotype was seen a few times. The V gene is TRBV5-1, the J gene TRBJ2-5, with TRBD2 matching 10 bases. The junction had 18 bases not matched to a gene; V was cut back by 3 bases and J by 1 base. This CDR3 has 20 amino acids. The germline V gene encodes CDR1 SGHRS and CDR2 YFSETQ. CDR3 residues: CASSYHALAGVLGSQETQYF. The CDR3 DNA follows: TGCGCCAGCAGCTATCACGCCCTAGCGGGGGTCCTCGGGAGCCAAGAGACCCAGTACTTC.

This clonotype has ten or more counts. This rearrangement joins TRBV20-1 to TRBJ1-1; 10 positions match TRBD1. Germline assignment: CDR1 DFQATT and CDR2 SNEGSKA (reference sequence). After removal of 5 bases from V and 6 bases from J, the junction contained 6 bases not matched to a gene. The CDR3 runs 13 residues. CDR3 in DNA: TGCAGTGCTTACGGACAGGGGGGGCCTGAAGCTTTCTTT. Translated, it gives CSAYGQGGPEAFF.

This clonotype was seen at least ten times. V and J are TRBV5-4 and TRBJ2-2; TRBD1 matches 10 bases. The CDR3 covers 15 residues. The ends lost 5 bases at V and 4 bases at J; junction bases unmatched: 5. Germline assignment: CDR1 SGHNT and CDR2 YYREEE (reference sequence). The CDR3 protein is CASSSGTGATGELFF. CDR3 DNA sequence: TGTGCCAGCAGTTCCGGGACAGGGGCCACCGGGGAGCTGTTTTTT. Full variable domain (outside the CDR3, taken from reference TRBV5-4 and TRBJ2-2): ETGVTQSPTHLIKTRGQQVTLRCSSQSGHNTVSWYQQALGQGPQFIFQYYREEENGRGNFPPRFSGLQFPNYSSELNVNALELDDSALYLCASSSGTGATGELFFGEGSRLTVL.

At least ten counts were recorded for this clonotype. V and J are TRBV19 and TRBJ1-1, with TRBD1 identical over 9 bases. There are 16 residues in the CDR3. Germline CDR1 is LNHDA and CDR2 is SQIVND (reference sequence). After removal of 6 bases from V and 2 bases from J, the junction contained 10 bases not matched to a gene. The CDR3 reads CASRSGTGNINTEAFF. DNA for the CDR3: TGTGCCAGTAGGAGCGGGACAGGGAATATTAACACTGAAGCTTTCTTT.

The chain has TRBV29-1 and TRBJ1-1; D possibly corresponds to TRBD1 (6 bases). CDR3 length: 15 residues. V was clipped by 4 bases and J by 6 bases, with 21 bases between them. Germline lookup yields CDR1 SQVTM and CDR2 ANQGSEA. The CDR3 DNA is TGCAGCGTTGCGGGGAACAGGGCCGGGGATTCTGAAGCTTTCTTT. Its protein is CSVAGNRAGDSEAFF.

The chain employs TRBV6-4 and TRBJ1-1; D is unresolved. This CDR3 is built from 14 residues. The V gene lost 3 bases and the J gene lost 1 base, with 9 bases spanning the gap. The germline gives CDR1 MRHNA, CDR2 SNTAGT. The CDR3 region has the DNA TGTGCCAGCAGTGATTATTCGCCGAACACTGAAGCTTTCTTT. Its protein is CASSDYSPNTEAFF.